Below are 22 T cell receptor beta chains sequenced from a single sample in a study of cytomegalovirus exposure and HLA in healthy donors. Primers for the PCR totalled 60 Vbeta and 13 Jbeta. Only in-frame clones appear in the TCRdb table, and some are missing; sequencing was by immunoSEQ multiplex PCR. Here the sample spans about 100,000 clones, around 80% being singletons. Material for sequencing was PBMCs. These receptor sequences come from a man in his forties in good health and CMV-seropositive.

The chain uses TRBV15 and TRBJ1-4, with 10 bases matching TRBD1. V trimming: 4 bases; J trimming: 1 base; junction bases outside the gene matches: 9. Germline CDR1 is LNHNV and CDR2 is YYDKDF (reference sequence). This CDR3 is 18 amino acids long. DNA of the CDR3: TGTGCCACCAGCAAGCGACAGGGGGCTATAAGAACTAATGAAAAACTGTTTTTT. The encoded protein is CATSKRQGAIRTNEKLFF.

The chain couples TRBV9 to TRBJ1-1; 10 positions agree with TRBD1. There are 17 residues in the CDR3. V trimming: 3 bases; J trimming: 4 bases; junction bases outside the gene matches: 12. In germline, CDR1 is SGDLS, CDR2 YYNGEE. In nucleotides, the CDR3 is TGTGCCAGCAGCGGACGGGACAGGGGACTTGAGCGCACTGAAGCTTTCTTT. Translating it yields CASSGRDRGLERTEAFF.

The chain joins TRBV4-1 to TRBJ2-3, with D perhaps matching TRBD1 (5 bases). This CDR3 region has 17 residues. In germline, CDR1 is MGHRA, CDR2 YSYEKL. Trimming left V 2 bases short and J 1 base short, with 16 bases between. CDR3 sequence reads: CASSQWDPPRGTDTQYF. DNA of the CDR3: TGCGCCAGCAGCCAATGGGATCCGCCCAGGGGCACAGATACGCAGTATTTT.

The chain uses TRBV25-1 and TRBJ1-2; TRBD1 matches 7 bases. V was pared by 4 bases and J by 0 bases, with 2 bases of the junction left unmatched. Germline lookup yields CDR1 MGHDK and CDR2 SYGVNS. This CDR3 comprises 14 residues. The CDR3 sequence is CASSGRGSNYGYTF. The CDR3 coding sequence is TGTGCCAGCAGTGGCAGGGGGTCTAACTATGGCTACACCTTC.

CDR3 amino acids: CASSLQGLGLAYRRADTQYF. As DNA, the CDR3 is TGTGCCAGCAGTTTACAAGGACTGGGACTAGCGTACAGGAGGGCAGATACGCAGTATTTT. The rearrangement joins TRBV27 to TRBJ2-3; TRBD2 aligns across 10 bases. The length of the CDR3 is 20 residues. CDR1 is MNHEY and CDR2 is SMNVEV in the germline V gene (reference sequence). J gave up 4 bases and V 2 bases, and 18 bases lay outside the gene matches.

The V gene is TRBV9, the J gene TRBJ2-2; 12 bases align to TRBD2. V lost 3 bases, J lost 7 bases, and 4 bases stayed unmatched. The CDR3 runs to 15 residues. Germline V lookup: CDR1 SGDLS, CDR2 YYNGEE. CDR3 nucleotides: TGTGCCAGCAGCGCCCGACTAGCGGGAGTCGGGGAGCTGTTTTTT. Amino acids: CASSARLAGVGELFF.

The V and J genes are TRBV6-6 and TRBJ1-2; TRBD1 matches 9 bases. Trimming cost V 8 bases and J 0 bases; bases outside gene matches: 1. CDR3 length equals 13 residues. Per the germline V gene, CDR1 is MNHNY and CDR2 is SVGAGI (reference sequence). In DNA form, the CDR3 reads TGTGCCAGCCGGACAGGGGCTAACTATGGCTACACCTTC. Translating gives CASRTGANYGYTF.

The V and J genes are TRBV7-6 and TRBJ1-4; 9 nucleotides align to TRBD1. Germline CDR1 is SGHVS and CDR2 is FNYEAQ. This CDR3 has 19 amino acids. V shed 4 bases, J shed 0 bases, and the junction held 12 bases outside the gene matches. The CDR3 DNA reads TGTGCCAGCAGCTACCGGGCATACAGGGGGCTGACAACTAATGAAAAACTGTTTTTT. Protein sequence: CASSYRAYRGLTTNEKLFF. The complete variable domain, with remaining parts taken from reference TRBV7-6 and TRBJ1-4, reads GAGVSQSPRYKVTKRGQDVALRCDPISGHVSLYWYRQALGQGPEFLTYFNYEAQQDKSGLPNDRFSAERPEGSISTLTIQRTEQRDSAMYRCASSYRAYRGLTTNEKLFFGSGTQLSVL.

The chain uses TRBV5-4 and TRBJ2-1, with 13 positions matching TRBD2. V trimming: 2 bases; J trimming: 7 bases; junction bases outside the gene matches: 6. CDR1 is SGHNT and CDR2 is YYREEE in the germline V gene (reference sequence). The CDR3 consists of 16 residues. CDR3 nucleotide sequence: TGTGCCAGCAGCTTAGGACTAGCGGGAGTCCTTAATGAGCAGTTCTTC. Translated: CASSLGLAGVLNEQFF.

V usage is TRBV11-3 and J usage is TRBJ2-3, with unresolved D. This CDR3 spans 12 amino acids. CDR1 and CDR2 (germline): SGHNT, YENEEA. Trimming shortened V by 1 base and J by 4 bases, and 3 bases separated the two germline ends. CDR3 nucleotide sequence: TGTGCCAGCAGCTTAGGGCCAGATACGCAGTATTTT. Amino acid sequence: CASSLGPDTQYF.

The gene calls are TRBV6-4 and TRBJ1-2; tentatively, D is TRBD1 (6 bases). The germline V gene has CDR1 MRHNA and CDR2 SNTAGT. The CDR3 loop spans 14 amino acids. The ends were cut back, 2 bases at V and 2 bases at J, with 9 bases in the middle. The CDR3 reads CASSDGGANYGYTF. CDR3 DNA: TGTGCCAGCAGTGACGGGGGGGCGAACTATGGCTACACCTTC.

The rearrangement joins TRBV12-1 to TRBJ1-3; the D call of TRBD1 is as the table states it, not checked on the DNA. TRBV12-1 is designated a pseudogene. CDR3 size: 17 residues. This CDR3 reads CASSFTFQGNSGNTIYF. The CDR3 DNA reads TGTGCCAGCAGCTTTACCTTCCAGGGGAACTCTGGAAACACCATATATTTT.

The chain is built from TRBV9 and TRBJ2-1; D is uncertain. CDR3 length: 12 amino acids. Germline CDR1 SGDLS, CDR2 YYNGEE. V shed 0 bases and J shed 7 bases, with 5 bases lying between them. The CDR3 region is CASSVETNEQFF. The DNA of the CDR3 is TGTGCCAGCAGCGTAGAGACTAATGAGCAGTTCTTC.

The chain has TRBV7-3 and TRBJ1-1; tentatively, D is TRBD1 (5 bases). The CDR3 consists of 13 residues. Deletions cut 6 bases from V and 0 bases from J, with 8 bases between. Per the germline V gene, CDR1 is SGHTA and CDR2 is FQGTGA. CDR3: CASSRQMNTEAFF. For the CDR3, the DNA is TGTGCCAGCAGTCGACAGATGAACACTGAAGCTTTCTTT.

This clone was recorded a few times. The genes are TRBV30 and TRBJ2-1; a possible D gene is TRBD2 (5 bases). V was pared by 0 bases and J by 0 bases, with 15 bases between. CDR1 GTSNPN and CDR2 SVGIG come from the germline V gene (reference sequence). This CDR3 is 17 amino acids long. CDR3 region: CAWSVQWRASSYNEQFF. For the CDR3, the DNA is TGTGCCTGGAGTGTACAATGGCGGGCGAGCTCCTACAATGAGCAGTTCTTC.

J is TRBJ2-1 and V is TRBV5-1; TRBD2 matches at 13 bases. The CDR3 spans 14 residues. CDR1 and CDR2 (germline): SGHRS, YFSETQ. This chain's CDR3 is CATAGLAGNNEQFF. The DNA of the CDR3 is TGCGCGACGGCGGGACTAGCGGGAAACAATGAGCAGTTCTTC. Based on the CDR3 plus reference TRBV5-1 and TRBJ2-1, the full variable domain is KAGVTQTPRYLIKTRGQQVTLSCSPISGHRSVSWYQQTPGQGLQFLFEYFSETQRNKGNFPGRFSGRQFSNSRSEMNVSTLELGDSALYLCATAGLAGNNEQFFGPGTRLTVL.

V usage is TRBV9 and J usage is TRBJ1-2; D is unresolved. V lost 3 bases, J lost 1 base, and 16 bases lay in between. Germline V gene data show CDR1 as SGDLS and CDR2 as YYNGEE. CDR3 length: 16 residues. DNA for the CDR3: TGTGCCAGCAGCGAAGGATCGGGAGGTCATAACTATGGCTACACCTTC. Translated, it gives CASSEGSGGHNYGYTF.

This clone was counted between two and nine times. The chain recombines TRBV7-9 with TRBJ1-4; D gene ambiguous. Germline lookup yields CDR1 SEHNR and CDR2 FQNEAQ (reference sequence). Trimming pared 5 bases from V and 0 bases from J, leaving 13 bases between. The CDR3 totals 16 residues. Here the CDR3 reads CASSRGKTATNEKLFF. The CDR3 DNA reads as TGTGCCAGCAGCCGCGGGAAGACTGCAACTAATGAAAAACTGTTTTTT.

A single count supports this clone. This CDR3 is CASSLAGRGYTF. Written as DNA, the CDR3 is TGTGCCAGCAGTCTTGCGGGTAGAGGCTACACCTTC. The chain uses TRBV27 and TRBJ1-2, with no clear D. V shed 5 bases and J shed 8 bases, with 12 bases lying between them. Germline CDR1 MNHEY, CDR2 SMNVEV (reference sequence). This CDR3 spans 12 amino acids.

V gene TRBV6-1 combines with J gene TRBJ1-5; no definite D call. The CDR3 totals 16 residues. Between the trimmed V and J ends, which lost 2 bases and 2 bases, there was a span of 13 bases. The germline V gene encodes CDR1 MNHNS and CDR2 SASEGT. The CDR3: CASSEWWGVGNQPQHF. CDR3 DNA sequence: TGTGCCAGCAGTGAATGGTGGGGAGTTGGCAATCAGCCCCAGCATTTT.

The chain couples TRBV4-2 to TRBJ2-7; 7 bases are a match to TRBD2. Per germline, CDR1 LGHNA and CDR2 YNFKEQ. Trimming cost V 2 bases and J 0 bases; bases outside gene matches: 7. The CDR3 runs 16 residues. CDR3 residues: CASSQPSGVGSYEQYF. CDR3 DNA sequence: TGTGCCAGCAGCCAACCGAGCGGGGTAGGCTCCTACGAGCAGTACTTC.

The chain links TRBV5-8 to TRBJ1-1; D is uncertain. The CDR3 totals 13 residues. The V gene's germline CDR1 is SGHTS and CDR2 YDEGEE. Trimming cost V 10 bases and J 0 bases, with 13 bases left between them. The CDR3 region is CASTPRVNTEAFF. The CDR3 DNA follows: TGTGCCTCGACCCCACGGGTGAACACTGAAGCTTTCTTT.